This TCR beta chain is drawn from a study of CD8+ T cells in alopecia areata (dated by TCRdb to 2017 to 2018). General notes on the study: Treated patients were enrolled in an open-label pilot trial of oral tofacitinib, 5 to 10 mg twice daily, for moderate-to-severe alopecia areata. Biopsies were taken from tofacitinib-treated patients at baseline and at 4 and 24 weeks of treatment, and a later scalp biopsy was taken in several of the tofacitinib-treated patients. Scalp clonality was compared among normal scalp (n=4), patchy alopecia areata scalp (n=8), and alopecia totalis/universalis scalp (n=8). immunoSEQ multiplex PCR using 35 Vbeta forward primers and 13 Jbeta reverse primers was used to amplify TCRbeta CDR3 regions. Patients stayed on tofacitinib for 6 to 18 months and then had 6 months of follow-up off drug so that delayed response and recurrence could be assessed. For the treated patients, the SALT score, which quantifies what percentage of scalp surface area is affected, served as the measure of disease severity. To study T cell clonal expansion in alopecia areata, the researchers applied high-throughput TCRbeta sequencing to both the C3H/HeJ mouse model and human patients. RNA was obtained with the PAXgene miRNA kit for fixed scalp, the miRNeasy kit for PBMCs, and the RNeasy kit for mouse skin. In humans, TCRbeta sequencing was performed on scalp tissue and on sorted CD4+ and CD8+ peripheral blood T cells from healthy controls and from patients with patchy or totalis/universalis alopecia areata.

Per the germline V gene, MGHDK is the CDR1 and SYGVNS is the CDR2. The CDR3 contains 12 residues, cysteine and phenylalanine counted. This entry keeps only the CDR3 DNA: 36 bases, framed from base 1. V lost 7 bases and J lost 5 bases; the stretch between them is 9 bases long. The protocol used for the library was the immunoSEQ multiplex PCR assay. RNA was extracted from all samples and reverse transcribed into cDNA, which served as template for TCR sequencing. SuperScript III was used for first-strand cDNA synthesis, primed with a 2:1 mix of oligo-dT and random hexamers. A synthetic immune receptor repertoire was used to assess amplification bias, and residual bias was removed computationally. Turning to the authors' computational methods: Raw reads were preprocessed for error removal, and CDR3 was defined according to IMGT conventions as running from the conserved cysteine to phenylalanine. To get clonality, Shannon entropy was normalized by log2 of the number of productive unique TCRs and the result was subtracted from 1. Whether scalp clones were CD4 or CD8 was inferred by matching scalp TCRbeta sequences against CD4 and CD8 repertoires sorted from blood. TCRdb stores this immuneACCESS table with in-frame sequences only. Part of the clones is absent; in the studies checked, under half of the shortfall reflects unresolved V genes, and no reason is known for the rest. V, J and clone size derive from that table, while D and trimming were established from the DNA sequence. In all, the sample holds 210,000 or so clones, and under 70% of those were seen once. 1% to 1.5% of the sample rests with the top ten.

This clone was recorded at least ten times. Its antigen remains unidentified. Base qualities are not at hand, and no much larger clone is one base apart. The meaning of the sample's treatment or condition label: oral pan-JAK inhibitor, 5-10 mg twice daily. From alopecia areata patients, peripheral blood was collected along with lesional scalp punch biopsies. PBMCs were isolated by density centrifugation and stained for CD3, CD4 and CD8, after which CD4+ and CD8+ T cells were sorted on a FACSAria. Points the paper makes about the study in general: Tofacitinib significantly decreased scalp clonality and the number of expanded CD8+ clones among the top 100 scalp clones. During tofacitinib treatment, many expanded lesional clones remained in scalp and blood, and this persistence may partly explain relapse after treatment is stopped. Unlike mouse skin, where gammadelta T cells dominate, normal human skin contains resident alphabeta T cells that get sequenced too, which complicates analysis of the scalp TCR repertoire. Compared with normal scalp, lesional scalp had higher clonality and more expanded CD8+ clones, particularly in alopecia totalis/universalis, a pattern that suggests antigenic drive. TCR sequences shared between patients were less clear than in mice, possibly partly because of HLA diversity in the patient population. The treated cohort was small, with a single nonresponder, so links between baseline CD8+ expansion and response need larger studies.

The rearrangement joined TRBV25-1 to TRBJ2-1; tentative D gene TRBD2, with 6 bases matching. The material sequenced was CD4+ T cells sorted from blood, taken at approximately week 44, from a patient treated with tofacitinib. The clonotype originates from a human donor with alopecia areata. The sequenced DNA is TGTGCCAGCAAAGGAGGGAACAATGAGCAGTTCTTC. It is translated as CASKGGNNEQFF.